The TCR beta chain under discussion was sequenced for a study of shared clonotypes between healthy human individuals. Notes on the study in general: Large sequencing depth failed to make sorted-subset sequencing complete, rarefaction showed. A generally larger estimated richness was seen in naive subsets than in memory subsets.

Cells designated naive CD8 were CD45RO-negative and were positively selected for CCR7, with terminally differentiated effector memory CD45RA+ cells excluded. The study drew its donors from healthy HIV-negative adults without recent acute infections or vaccinations. Adults of Caucasian background living in Nashville, Tennessee made up all donors. Of note for this clone: Its specificity is unknown.

Libraries were prepared by immunoSEQ multiplex PCR; TCRdb keeps only in-frame clonotypes and omits some of them. Of 2 million to 2.5 million clones in the sample, about 93% were seen once. CDR1 and CDR2 (germline): LGHNA, YNFKEQ. With 2 bases clipped from V and 4 bases from J, the junction kept 11 bases outside the gene matches. This CDR3 region has 17 residues. The receptor comes from a man aged 18 to 29 in good health. Some clones in this sample may be carry-over from other donors' samples. The chain has TRBV4-2 and TRBJ1-2; 9 bases fit TRBD1. The material sequenced was naive CD8+ T cells from PBMCs. The DNA for the CDR3 is TGTGCCAGCAGCCAAATCGCCGGGACAGGGATTGGCTATGGCTACACCTTC. This sequence encodes CASSQIAGTGIGYGYTF.